The TCR beta chain described here comes from a study of cytomegalovirus exposure and HLA in healthy donors. Germline V gene data show CDR1 as SGHRS and CDR2 as YFSETQ. V lost 5 bases, J lost 2 bases, and 16 bases lay in between. The CDR3 is 15 amino acids. This clone was seen more than once but under ten times. What it recognizes is unknown. With 60 Vbeta and 13 Jbeta primers, the PCR was carried out. This table comes from immunoSEQ multiplex PCR, and its TCRdb copy is limited to in-frame clones, with some not included. The table shows fewer than 250,000 clones, with around four fifths occurring only once. General study findings and limits: Reported performance of the classifier showed diagnosis of cytomegalovirus status with high specificity and sensitivity.

The V and J genes are TRBV5-1 and TRBJ1-2; TRBD1 might be the D (5 bases). The sequenced sample consisted of PBMCs. This TCR was sampled from a woman in her forties or fifties in good health and CMV-seropositive. The CDR3 sequence is CASRDLGGWNYGYTF. In nucleotides, the CDR3 is TGCGCCAGCAGGGATCTCGGGGGGTGGAACTATGGCTACACCTTC. The variable domain in full, completed from reference TRBV5-1 and TRBJ1-2, reads KAGVTQTPRYLIKTRGQQVTLSCSPISGHRSVSWYQQTPGQGLQFLFEYFSETQRNKGNFPGRFSGRQFSNSRSEMNVSTLELGDSALYLCASRDLGGWNYGYTFGSGTRLTVV.